These 3 T cell receptor beta chains originate from one sample sequenced in a study of blood T cell repertoires in COVID-19. Clones were sequenced by immunoSEQ multiplex PCR, and TCRdb holds only the in-frame ones, with some missing. The sample yields roughly 200,000 clones, 86% seen once. The sample comprised PBMCs or T cells enriched from blood (not recorded which). The receptor source for this set is a woman in her twenties or thirties who had been exposed to COVID-19.

This clone was recorded only once. The rearrangement joins TRBV6-1 to TRBJ1-3; TRBD1 is a possible D gene (5 bases). CDR3 size: 13 residues. Germline V lookup: CDR1 MNHNS, CDR2 SASEGT. V lost 2 bases and J 4 bases, leaving 6 bases between the germline ends. CDR3 in amino acids: CASSEQGGNTIYF. The CDR3 nucleotides are TGTGCCAGCAGTGAACAGGGAGGAAACACCATATATTTT.

This sequence joins TRBV5-5 and TRBJ2-1, with a possible D match to TRBD1 (5 bases). CDR3 size: 14 residues. V lost 4 bases to trimming and J lost 1 base, with 9 bases between them. CDR1 and CDR2 from the germline V gene are SGHKS and YYEKEE (reference sequence). The CDR3 spells CASSPRTSYNEQFF. For the CDR3, the DNA is TGTGCCAGCAGCCCCCGGACATCCTACAATGAGCAGTTCTTC. The variable domain in full, completed from reference TRBV5-5 and TRBJ2-1, reads DAGVTQSPTHLIKTRGQQVTLRCSPISGHKSVSWYQQVLGQGPQFIFQYYEKEERGRGNFPDRFSARQFPNYSSELNVNALLLGDSALYLCASSPRTSYNEQFFGPGTRLTVL.

The chain carries TRBV6-2 or TRBV6-3 and TRBJ2-5; TRBD2 aligns across 9 bases. V lost 2 bases and J lost 5; bases outside the gene matches: 3. The CDR3 runs to 14 residues. CDR1 is MNHEY and CDR2 is SVGEGT in the germline V gene. Here the CDR3 reads CASSYGLARETQYF. The CDR3 DNA is TGTGCCAGCAGTTACGGACTAGCGCGGGAGACCCAGTACTTC.